This T cell receptor (beta chain) was retrieved from a study of blood T cell repertoires in COVID-19. About the study: Researchers got acute and convalescent COVID-19 samples from the United States, Italy and Spain.

Clones were read by immunoSEQ multiplex PCR, and TCRdb kept only the in-frame ones, dropping some. The sample contains over 450,000 clones, 85% to 90% of which appear only once. CDR1 is SGDLS and CDR2 is YYNGEE in the germline V gene. J was trimmed by 6 bases and V by 3 bases; bases with no gene match: 6. This CDR3 spans 14 amino acids. This clone appeared a single time. The sequence derives from a man in his late teens or twenties with COVID-19, enrolled during active disease. Sequenced material: peripheral blood. The genes are TRBV9 and TRBJ2-4; 7 nucleotides match TRBD2. The CDR3: CASSGGGGLNIQYF. The CDR3 region has the DNA TGTGCCAGCAGCGGTGGGGGAGGGTTAAACATTCAGTACTTC.